This T cell receptor (beta chain) was captured by sequencing in a study of T cells in tuberculosis. At the level of the study: IGRA-negative adolescents, IGRA-positive adolescents with latent tuberculosis and adults with active tuberculosis formed this South African cohort. Study results and limitations: Active tuberculosis TCR-alpha repertoires lay closer to GMM-specific TCRs than IGRA-negative controls, suggesting clonal expansion. Active tuberculosis patients had shorter CDR3-alpha; the beta difference was nonsignificant.

Data came from immunoSEQ multiplex PCR; TCRdb stores just in-frame clones and leaves some out. The sample yields over 25,000 clones, less than 97% seen once. Latent tuberculosis screening used tuberculin skin test and IGRA at entry. This CDR3 is built from 14 residues. Trimming pared 0 bases from V and 1 base from J, leaving 7 bases between. CDR1 and CDR2 (germline): SGHRS, YFSETQ. Of note for this clone: The target antigen is unknown.

The chain links TRBV5-1 to TRBJ1-2; D remains unclear. The receptor comes from a donor aged 10-29 years with latent tuberculosis or without tuberculosis infection. The material sequenced was PBMCs. CDR3 nucleotides: TGCGCCAGCAGCTTGGTAGGAGGTAACTATGGCTACACCTTC. It translates to CASSLVGGNYGYTF.